This entry lists 20 T cell receptor beta chains sequenced from one sample in a study of PD-1 blockade in classical Hodgkin lymphoma. Only in-frame clones appear in the TCRdb table, and some are missing; sequencing was by immunoSEQ multiplex PCR. The repertoire consists of 100,000 to 120,000 clones, with about 88% occurring once and the leading ten covering less than 20%. Relapse was seen in all patients after autologous stem cell transplantation, and brentuximab vedotin exposure was variable. The specimen comprised peripheral blood mononuclear cells (PBMCs), sampled before the second cycle of nivolumab. The receptors derive from a human donor with classical Hodgkin lymphoma.

The CDR3 region is CASSLGYSRVYEQYF. The CDR3 DNA reads as TGTGCCAGCAGTTTAGGGTACAGTCGGGTCTACGAGCAGTACTTC. This chain connects TRBV28 to TRBJ2-7; the D is unclear. Looked up from germline, CDR1 is MDHEN and CDR2 is SYDVKM. CDR3 length equals 15 residues. Trimming shortened V by 2 bases and J by 3 bases, and 14 bases separated the two germline ends.

The CDR3 nucleotides read TGTGCCAGCAGCTTGGCGGGAGTGAGCTCCTACAATGAGCAGTTCTTC. Translation gives CASSLAGVSSYNEQFF. The chain uses TRBV5-6 and TRBJ2-1, with a tentative D call TRBD2 (6 bases). There are 16 residues in the CDR3. The germline V gene has CDR1 SGHDT and CDR2 YYEEEE. The V end lost 0 bases, the J end lost 0 bases, and 10 bases lay between the germline ends.

V and J are TRBV18 and TRBJ1-3, with a possible D match to TRBD1 (5 bases). Germline-derived CDR1 and CDR2 are KGHSH and LQKENI. V gave up 3 bases and J gave up 1 base, with 19 bases separating them. The length of the CDR3 is 18 residues. The CDR3 region is CASSPWTDAKGSGNTIYF. CDR3 in DNA: TGTGCCAGCTCACCTTGGACGGATGCGAAGGGGTCTGGAAACACCATATATTTT.

The genes are TRBV21-1 and TRBJ1-1. TRBV21-1 is a pseudogene. The CDR3 sequence is 15 residues long. The CDR3: CASSISREEGTEAFF. As DNA, the CDR3 is TGTGCCAGCAGCATTTCCAGGGAGGAGGGCACTGAAGCTTTCTTT.

The chain combines TRBV6-5 with TRBJ1-1; D is unresolved. The V end lost 5 bases, the J end lost 7 bases, and 14 bases lay between the germline ends. Germline V gene data show CDR1 as MNHEY and CDR2 as SVGAGI. This CDR3 is built from 13 residues. The CDR3 DNA reads as TGTGCCAGCAGTACCAATGAGGGTAATGAAGCTTTCTTT. Its translation is CASSTNEGNEAFF.

The chain couples TRBV6-1 to TRBJ1-2; TRBD1 agrees at 7 bases. The CDR3 runs 16 residues. With 0 bases clipped from V and 3 bases from J, the junction kept 7 bases outside the gene matches. CDR1 MNHNS and CDR2 SASEGT come from the germline V gene. This chain's CDR3 is CASSEAGRGKYYGYTF. The CDR3 DNA sequence: TGTGCCAGCAGTGAAGCGGGCAGGGGGAAATACTATGGCTACACCTTC.

The chain combines TRBV5-4 with TRBJ1-1, with TRBD1 matching over 9 bases. The CDR3 extends over 16 amino acids. The V segment lost 4 bases and the J segment 0 bases; nucleotides outside the gene matches: 7. The germline V gene has CDR1 SGHNT and CDR2 YYREEE (reference sequence). DNA for the CDR3: TGTGCCAGCAGCCACTTAGGACAGGGGATGAACACTGAAGCTTTCTTT. Translated: CASSHLGQGMNTEAFF.

The chain is built from TRBV6-5 and TRBJ2-5, with 16 bases identical to TRBD2. V lost 7 bases and J lost 4; bases outside the gene matches: 3. The CDR3 is 15 residues long. Germline CDR1 and CDR2: MNHEY and SVGAGI. CDR3 sequence reads: CASKGTSGRGETQYF. In nucleotides, the CDR3 is TGTGCCAGCAAGGGGACTAGCGGGAGGGGAGAGACCCAGTACTTC.

The J gene is TRBJ2-5, the V gene TRBV28, with D unresolved. V was pared by 5 bases and J by 7 bases, with 14 bases between. CDR1 is MDHEN, CDR2 SYDVKM, per germline. This CDR3 has 13 residues. CDR3 sequence reads: CASSPTDSVTQYF. CDR3 bases: TGTGCCAGCAGTCCGACCGATTCTGTGACCCAGTACTTC. The variable domain in full, completed from reference TRBV28 and TRBJ2-5, reads DVKVTQSSRYLVKRTGEKVFLECVQDMDHENMFWYRQDPGLGLRLIYFSYDVKMKEKGDIPEGYSVSREKKERFSLILESASTNQTSMYLCASSPTDSVTQYFGPGTRLLVL.

This sequence joins TRBV15 and TRBJ2-7, with 7 nucleotides matching TRBD2. Germline V CDR1 and CDR2: LNHNV, YYDKDF (reference sequence). This CDR3 is built from 15 residues. With V trimmed by 5 bases and J by 3 bases, 10 bases remained unmatched. The CDR3 here is CATSARRGSNYEQYF. Written as DNA, the CDR3 is TGTGCCACCAGCGCCCGCCGCGGGAGTAACTACGAGCAGTACTTC.

This sequence joins TRBV19 and TRBJ1-2, with 10 bases lining up with TRBD1. V trimming: 2 bases; J trimming: 7 bases; junction bases outside the gene matches: 7. The germline V gene encodes CDR1 LNHDA and CDR2 SQIVND (reference sequence). This CDR3 spans 15 amino acids. CDR3 sequence (DNA): TGTGCCAGTAGTATAATTCTCGGGACAGGGGCTGGCTACACCTTC. Translation: CASSIILGTGAGYTF.

V usage is TRBV5-6 and J usage is TRBJ2-7; D remains ambiguous. CDR3 size: 11 residues. Germline V lookup: CDR1 SGHDT, CDR2 YYEEEE. The V gene lost 2 bases and the J gene lost 5 bases, with 5 bases spanning the gap. This chain's CDR3 is CASSFRDEQYF. DNA for the CDR3: TGTGCCAGCAGCTTTAGGGACGAGCAGTACTTC.

This clone was seen only a few times. The V and J genes are TRBV5-4 and TRBJ1-2, with TRBD1 identical over 10 bases. Germline V gene data show CDR1 as SGHNT and CDR2 as YYREEE (reference sequence). V shed 5 bases, J shed 8 bases, and the junction held 9 bases outside the gene matches. CDR3 length: 14 amino acids. Here the CDR3 reads CASRRDRGREGYTF. In nucleotides, the CDR3 is TGTGCCAGCAGACGAGACAGGGGGCGGGAGGGCTACACCTTC.

This sequence joins TRBV7-6 and TRBJ1-1; 10 bases fit TRBD1. The CDR3 runs 15 residues. With V trimmed by 2 bases and J by 1 base, 1 base remained unmatched. The V gene's germline CDR1 is SGHVS and CDR2 FNYEAQ. For the CDR3, the DNA is TGTGCCAGCAGCTTAAGGGACAGGGGGAACACTGAAGCTTTCTTT. Protein: CASSLRDRGNTEAFF. Supplemented by reference TRBV7-6 and TRBJ1-1, the full variable domain reads GAGVSQSPRYKVTKRGQDVALRCDPISGHVSLYWYRQALGQGPEFLTYFNYEAQQDKSGLPNDRFSAERPEGSISTLTIQRTEQRDSAMYRCASSLRDRGNTEAFFGQGTRLTVV.

This clone was seen a few times. The V call is TRBV30, the J call TRBJ1-1, with unresolved D. CDR3 length: 13 amino acids. Trimming pared 5 bases from V and 1 base from J, leaving 11 bases between. From germline, CDR1 is GTSNPN and CDR2 SVGIG (reference sequence). The CDR3 DNA is TGTGCCTGGGAGGGCGAGGGGAACACTGAAGCTTTCTTT. Protein: CAWEGEGNTEAFF.

The V and J genes are TRBV15 and TRBJ2-2, with 8 bases aligning to TRBD2. The CDR3 is 15 residues long. The J segment lost 4 bases and the V segment lost 3 bases, leaving 4 bases of the junction unmatched. The germline gives CDR1 LNHNV, CDR2 YYDKDF (reference sequence). CDR3 in DNA: TGTGCCACCAGCAGGGTAGCGGGAAGCACCGGGGAGCTGTTTTTT. Translating gives CATSRVAGSTGELFF.

The rearrangement links TRBV5-5 to TRBJ1-1; possibly TRBD1 for D (6 bases). V was clipped by 4 bases and J by 7 bases, with 14 bases between them. CDR3 length: 13 residues. Germline assignment: CDR1 SGHKS and CDR2 YYEKEE (reference sequence). The CDR3 sequence: CASSPTGWNEAFF. DNA of the CDR3: TGTGCCAGCAGCCCGACAGGTTGGAATGAAGCTTTCTTT.

Only a few counts were recorded for this clone. The chain combines TRBV4-3 with TRBJ2-3, with TRBD2 matching over 15 bases. Trimming took 0 bases from V and 6 from J; bases not matched to a gene: 1. CDR3 length: 16 residues. Germline CDR1 is LGHNA and CDR2 is YSLEER. CDR3 nucleotides: TGCGCCAGCAGCCAAGATGGGACTAGCGGGAGGGATACGCAGTATTTT. Protein product: CASSQDGTSGRDTQYF.

This sequence joins TRBV18 and TRBJ1-2, with D perhaps matching TRBD1 (5 bases). Germline assignment: CDR1 KGHSH and CDR2 LQKENI. The CDR3 runs 16 residues. The V and J ends lost 2 bases and 8 bases respectively, with 21 bases between them. For the CDR3, the DNA is TGTGCCAGCTCACCATCCGCTCTTGGGACTCCGGGGGGCTACACCTTC. It is translated as CASSPSALGTPGGYTF. Full variable domain (remainder filled in from reference TRBV18 and TRBJ1-2): NAGVMQNPRHLVRRRGQEARLRCSPMKGHSHVYWYRQLPEEGLKFMVYLQKENIIDESGMPKERFSAEFPKEGPSILRIQQVVRGDSAAYFCASSPSALGTPGGYTFGSGTRLTVV.

The chain is built from TRBV11-2 and TRBJ1-4; D not resolved. CDR3 length equals 14 residues. In germline, CDR1 is SGHAT, CDR2 FQNNGV. V was cut by 0 bases and J by 13 bases, with 15 bases left in between. This chain's CDR3 is CASSLDRRKAGLFF. In DNA, the CDR3 is TGTGCCAGCAGCTTAGACCGCCGGAAAGCGGGACTGTTTTTT.